This T cell receptor beta chain was found in a study of T cells after yellow fever vaccination. This clonotype was seen repeatedly, ten times or more. TCRdb re-called the 5' RACE reads with MiXCR, one entry per CDR3 protein. The data show approximately 260,000 distinct CDR3 sequences, with roughly 4.8% seen just once and around 3.5% held by the top ten. V lost 3 bases and J lost 1, with 5 bases in between. Germline-derived CDR1 and CDR2 are MNHEY and SMNVEV (reference sequence). This CDR3 has 13 residues. The chain recombines TRBV27 with TRBJ2-3; no clear D gene. The origin of this receptor is a man aged 18 to 29 who received the YFV17D yellow fever vaccine. This material consisted of CD4+ T cells sorted from PBMCs, taken on the day of the yellow fever booster vaccination. The CDR3: CASSFKRTDTQYF. DNA of the CDR3: TGTGCCAGCAGTTTCAAGCGCACAGATACGCAGTATTTT.